This is a list of T cell receptor beta chains from one sample in a study of blood T cell repertoires in COVID-19. The method was immunoSEQ multiplex PCR; TCRdb's version includes in-frame clones alone and lacks a portion of them. The profile covers approximately 200,000 clones, with more than 70% appearing a single time and roughly 4% taken by the ten largest. The specimen was peripheral blood. The origin of the receptors is a young woman with acute or convalescent COVID-19. The conserved cysteine and the conserved F or W are not part of the CDR3 here. Part of the rows lack a size; the others show once, few, many or a class for expanded clones.

abundance	v_gene	j_gene	CDR3aa
once	TRBV20-1	TRBJ1-6	SAGPGSPLH
.	TRBV18	TRBJ2-1	ASSSTMGLAGGWGEQF
.	TRBV6-5	TRBJ1-4	ASSLSANEKLF
.	TRBV5-1	TRBJ2-1	ASSWTSGRAVAEQF
.	TRBV5-1	TRBJ2-1	ASSPYSFENEQF
.	TRBV2	TRBJ1-1	VSLNLPPYSTEAF
.	TRBV28	TRBJ2-7	ASSLGAISSYEQY
.	TRBV25-1	TRBJ2-2	ASSPGNTGELF
.	TRBV14	TRBJ2-1	ASSLAGGADEQF
.	TRBV19	TRBJ1-1	ASQDVAARSKAF
.	TRBV6-6	TRBJ2-2	ASGGPTGELF
few	TRBV11-1	TRBJ1-4	ASSPSTGILEKLF
.	TRBV7-2	TRBJ2-5	ASSSGFQETQY
few	TRBV5-1	TRBJ2-5	ASSLAGVVETQY
.	TRBV12-5	TRBJ2-3	ASGLGRDFRTDTQY
.	TRBV5-6	TRBJ2-1	ASSRSGQYNEQF
.	TRBV5-5	TRBJ2-1	ASSGTITYNEQF
.	TRBV12-5	TRBJ2-1	ASGLVLGLAGNEQF
.	TRBV28	TRBJ2-7	ASSLNRVGSEQY
.	TRBV30	TRBJ2-2	AWSAQVLGYNGELF
few	TRBV6-5	TRBJ1-2	ASRTGGSAYYGYT
.	TRBV19	TRBJ2-2	AGRLAATGELF
.	TRBV4-2	TRBJ1-6	AFKGPAPNSPLH
few	TRBV3-1/TRBV3-2	TRBJ1-2	ASSQED
.	TRBV5-1	TRBJ1-1	ASSLANGGEAF
.	TRBV19	TRBJ2-7	ASSPRTGTGEQY
.	TRBV24-1	TRBJ2-5	ATSDPYSGRAQETQY
.	TRBV7-2	TRBJ2-5	ASSLAGGAETQY
.	TRBV19	TRBJ2-5	ASSKNSVASQETQY
.	TRBV19	TRBJ2-2	ASDKGLKNTGELF
few	TRBV5-6	TRBJ1-2	ASSRPQGYGYT
.	TRBV3-1/TRBV3-2	TRBJ2-7	ASSQGGYTYEQY
.	TRBV19	TRBJ2-5	ASGYLGGQETQY
.	TRBV30	TRBJ1-1	AWSGTNMNTEAF
.	TRBV3-1/TRBV3-2	TRBJ1-1	ASNPGQGGTEAF
once	TRBV9	TRBJ2-2	ASSPQAGGRATGELF
once	TRBV10-3	TRBJ1-4	ATTGSTNEKLF
.	TRBV18	TRBJ2-3	ASEGADTQY
.	TRBV7-2	TRBJ1-4	ASSTYRDEKLF
once	TRBV28	TRBJ1-1	ASSQDAEEDTEAF
.	TRBV7-2	TRBJ2-2	ASSLGGRSTGELF
few	TRBV15	TRBJ1-1	ATMDRAHRNTEAF
once	TRBV11-2	TRBJ1-1	ASSKLDRMNTEAF
few	TRBV7-9	TRBJ2-3	ASSSGLAGETDTQY